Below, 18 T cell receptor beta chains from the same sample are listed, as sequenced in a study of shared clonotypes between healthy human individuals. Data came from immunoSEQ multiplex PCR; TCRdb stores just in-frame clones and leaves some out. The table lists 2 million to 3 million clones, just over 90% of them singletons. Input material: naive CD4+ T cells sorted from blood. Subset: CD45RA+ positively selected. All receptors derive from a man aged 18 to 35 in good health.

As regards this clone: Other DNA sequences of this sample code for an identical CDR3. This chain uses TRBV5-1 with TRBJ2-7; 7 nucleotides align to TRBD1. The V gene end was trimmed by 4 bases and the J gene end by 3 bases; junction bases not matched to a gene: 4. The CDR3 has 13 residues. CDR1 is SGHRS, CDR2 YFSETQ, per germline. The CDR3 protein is CASSRGTDYEQYF. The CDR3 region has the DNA TGCGCCAGCAGCCGAGGGACAGACTACGAGCAGTACTTC.

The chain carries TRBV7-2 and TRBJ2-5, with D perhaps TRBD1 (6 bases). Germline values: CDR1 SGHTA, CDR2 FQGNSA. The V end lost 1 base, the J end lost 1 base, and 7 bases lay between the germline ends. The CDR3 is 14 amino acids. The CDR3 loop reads CASSLGDIQETQYF. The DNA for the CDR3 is TGTGCCAGCAGCTTAGGGGACATCCAAGAGACCCAGTACTTC.

The CDR3 DNA follows: TGTGCCAGCAGCGGACGTAAGATTTACGAGCAGTACTTC. Translated: CASSGRKIYEQYF. This sequence joins TRBV2 and TRBJ2-7; D is unresolved. Trimming shortened V by 6 bases and J by 4 bases, and 13 bases separated the two germline ends. CDR1 is SNHLY and CDR2 is FYNNEI in the germline V gene. The CDR3 runs 13 residues. Full variable domain (outside the CDR3, taken from reference TRBV2 and TRBJ2-7): EPEVTQTPSHQVTQMGQEVILRCVPISNHLYFYWYRQILGQKVEFLVSFYNNEISEKSEIFDDQFSVERPDGSNFTLKIRSTKLEDSAMYFCASSGRKIYEQYFGPGTRLTVT.

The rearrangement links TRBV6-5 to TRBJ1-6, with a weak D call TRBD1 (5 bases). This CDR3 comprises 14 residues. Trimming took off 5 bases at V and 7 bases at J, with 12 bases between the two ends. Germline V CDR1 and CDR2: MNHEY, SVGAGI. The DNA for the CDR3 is TGTGCCAGCAGTGTACAGGCGTTAAATTCACCCCTCCACTTT. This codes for CASSVQALNSPLHF.

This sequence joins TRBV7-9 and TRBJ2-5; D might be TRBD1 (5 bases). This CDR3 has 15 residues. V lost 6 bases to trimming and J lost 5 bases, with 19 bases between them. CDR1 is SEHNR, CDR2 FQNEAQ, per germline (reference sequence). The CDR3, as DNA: TGTGCCAGCAGAACAAACCAGGGTTTAAGGGAGACCCAGTACTTC. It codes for CASRTNQGLRETQYF.

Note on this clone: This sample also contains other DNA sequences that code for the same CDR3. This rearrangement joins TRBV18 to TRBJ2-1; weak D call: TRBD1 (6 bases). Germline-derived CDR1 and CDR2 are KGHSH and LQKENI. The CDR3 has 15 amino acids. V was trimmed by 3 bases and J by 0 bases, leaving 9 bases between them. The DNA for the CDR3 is TGTGCCAGCTCACCTACAGGGAGCTCCTACAATGAGCAGTTCTTC. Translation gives CASSPTGSSYNEQFF.

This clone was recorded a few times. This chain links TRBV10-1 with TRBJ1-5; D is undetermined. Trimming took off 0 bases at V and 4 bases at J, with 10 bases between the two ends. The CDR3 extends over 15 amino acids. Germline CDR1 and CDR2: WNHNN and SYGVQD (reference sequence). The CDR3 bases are TGCGCCAGCAGTGAGTCTACGGAAGGGAATCAGCCCCAGCATTTT. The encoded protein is CASSESTEGNQPQHF.

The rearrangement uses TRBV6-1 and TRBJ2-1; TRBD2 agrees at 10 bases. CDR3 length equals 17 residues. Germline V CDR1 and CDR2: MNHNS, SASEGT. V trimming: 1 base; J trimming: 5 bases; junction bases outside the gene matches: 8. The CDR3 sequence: CASSEVLWTSGDNEQFF. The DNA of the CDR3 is TGTGCCAGCAGTGAAGTTCTTTGGACTAGCGGAGACAATGAGCAGTTCTTC.

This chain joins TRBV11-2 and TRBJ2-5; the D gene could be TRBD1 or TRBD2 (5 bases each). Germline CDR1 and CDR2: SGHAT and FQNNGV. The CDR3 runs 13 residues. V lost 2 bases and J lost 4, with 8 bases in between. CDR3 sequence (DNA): TGTGCCAGCAGCTTATGGGGGTCAGAGACCCAGTACTTC. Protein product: CASSLWGSETQYF.

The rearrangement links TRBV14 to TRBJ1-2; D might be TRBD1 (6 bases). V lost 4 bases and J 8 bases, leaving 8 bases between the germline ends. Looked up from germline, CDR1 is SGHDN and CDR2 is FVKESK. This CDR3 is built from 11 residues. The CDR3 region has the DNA TGTGCCAGCAGCCCAAGGGGGGGCTACACCTTC. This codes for CASSPRGGYTF.

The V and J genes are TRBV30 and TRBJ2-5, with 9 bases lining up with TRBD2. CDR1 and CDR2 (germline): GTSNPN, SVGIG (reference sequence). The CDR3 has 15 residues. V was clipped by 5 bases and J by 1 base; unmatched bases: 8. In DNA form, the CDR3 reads TGTGCCTGGGGGGGTAGCGGGAGATCCCAAGAGACCCAGTACTTC. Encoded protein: CAWGGSGRSQETQYF.

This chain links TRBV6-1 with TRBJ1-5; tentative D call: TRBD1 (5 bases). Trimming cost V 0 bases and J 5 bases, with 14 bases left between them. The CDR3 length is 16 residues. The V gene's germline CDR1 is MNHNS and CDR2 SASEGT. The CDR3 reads CASSEAQGTFHQPQHF. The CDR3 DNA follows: TGTGCCAGCAGTGAAGCGCAGGGCACCTTCCATCAGCCCCAGCATTTT.

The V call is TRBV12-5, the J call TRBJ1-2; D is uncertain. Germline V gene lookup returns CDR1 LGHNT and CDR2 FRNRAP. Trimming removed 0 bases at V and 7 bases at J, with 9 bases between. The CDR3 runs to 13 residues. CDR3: CASGLVGFSGYTF. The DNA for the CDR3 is TGTGCTAGTGGTTTGGTAGGGTTCAGTGGCTACACCTTC.

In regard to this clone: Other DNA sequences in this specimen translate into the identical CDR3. The CDR3 region is CASSLALGEETQYF. The CDR3 DNA is TGCGCCAGCAGCTTGGCGCTGGGGGAAGAGACCCAGTACTTC. This rearrangement joins TRBV5-1 to TRBJ2-5; D assignment may be TRBD1 or TRBD2 (5 bases each). The germline V gene encodes CDR1 SGHRS and CDR2 YFSETQ. V was trimmed by 0 bases and J by 3 bases, leaving 9 bases between them. The CDR3 spans 14 residues.

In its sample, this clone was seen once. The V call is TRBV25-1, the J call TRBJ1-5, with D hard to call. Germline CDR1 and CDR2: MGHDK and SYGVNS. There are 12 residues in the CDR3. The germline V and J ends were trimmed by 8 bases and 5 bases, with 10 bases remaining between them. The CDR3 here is CASRSGDQPQHF. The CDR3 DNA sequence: TGTGCCAGCCGTTCTGGGGATCAGCCCCAGCATTTT. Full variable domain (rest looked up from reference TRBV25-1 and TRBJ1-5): EADIYQTPRYLVIGTGKKITLECSQTMGHDKMYWYQQDPGMELHLIHYSYGVNSTEKGDLSSESTVSRIRTEHFPLTLESARPSHTSQYLCASRSGDQPQHFGDGTRLSIL.

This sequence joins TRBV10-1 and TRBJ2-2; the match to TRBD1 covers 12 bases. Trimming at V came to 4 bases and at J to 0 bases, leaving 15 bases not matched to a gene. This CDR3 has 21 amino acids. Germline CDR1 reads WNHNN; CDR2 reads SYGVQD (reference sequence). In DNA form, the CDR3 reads TGCGCCAGCAGTGTTAGTGGATCTGGGACAGGGGGCGTCGCGAACACCGGGGAGCTGTTTTTT. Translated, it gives CASSVSGSGTGGVANTGELFF.

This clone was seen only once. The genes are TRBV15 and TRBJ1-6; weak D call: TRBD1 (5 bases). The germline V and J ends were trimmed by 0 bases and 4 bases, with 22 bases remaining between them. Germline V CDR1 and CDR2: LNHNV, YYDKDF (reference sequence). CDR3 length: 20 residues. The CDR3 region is CATSRDRQGPFLGYNSPLHF. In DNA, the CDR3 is TGTGCCACCAGCAGAGATCGGCAGGGCCCCTTTCTAGGGTATAATTCACCCCTCCACTTT.

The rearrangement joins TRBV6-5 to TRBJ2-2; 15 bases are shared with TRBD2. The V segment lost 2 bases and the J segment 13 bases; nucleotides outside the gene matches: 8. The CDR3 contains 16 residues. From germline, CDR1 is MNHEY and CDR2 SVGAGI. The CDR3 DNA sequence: TGTGCCAGCAGTTACGGCCCGGGACTAGCGGGAGGCGGGCTGTTTTTT. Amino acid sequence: CASSYGPGLAGGGLFF.